This entry lists 17 T cell receptor beta chains sequenced from one sample in a study of patients and donors after allogeneic stem cell transplantation. TCRdb re-called the RT-PCR reads through MiXCR, storing one row per CDR3 protein. The repertoire holds about 960,000 distinct CDR3 sequences, with 18% as singletons. Sequencing input: blood, either unsorted or a sorted T cell fraction (not recorded which). The receptor source for this set is a human donor who was either an allogeneic HSCT recipient or a stem cell or donor lymphocyte infusion donor (not recorded which). It is not recorded whose cells these are; they may come from a transplant donor.

The table lists this clonotype with a few counts. The chain couples TRBV11-2 to TRBJ2-1, with D perhaps being TRBD1 or TRBD2 (5 bases each). The ends were cut back, 0 bases at V and 4 bases at J, with 19 bases in the middle. Germline V gives CDR1 SGHAT, CDR2 FQNNGV. The CDR3 has 18 residues. The CDR3: CASSLDDGTGRRYNEQFF. CDR3 nucleotide sequence: TGTGCCAGCAGCTTAGACGATGGGACGGGACGGAGGTACAATGAGCAGTTCTTC.

In this sample, this clonotype turned up a few times. The chain joins TRBV10-3 to TRBJ1-1; D uncertain. The ends were cut back, 6 bases at V and 2 bases at J, with 4 bases in the middle. Germline assignment: CDR1 ENHRY and CDR2 SYGVKD. The CDR3 covers 11 residues. The CDR3 sequence is CAIRINTEAFF. The DNA of the CDR3 is TGTGCCATCAGAATCAACACTGAAGCTTTCTTT.

This clonotype was observed a few times. This rearrangement joins TRBV12-3 or TRBV12-4 to TRBJ2-2, with 11 bases lining up with TRBD2. The length of the CDR3 is 15 residues. After removal of 6 bases from V and 6 bases from J, the junction contained 6 bases not matched to a gene. In nucleotides, the CDR3 is TGTGCCAGCAGCCCTAGCGGGAGGATGGCCGGGGAGCTGTTTTTT. It translates to CASSPSGRMAGELFF.

This clonotype showed up many times. The gene calls are TRBV10-3 and TRBJ2-2; D gene uncertain. Germline-derived CDR1 and CDR2 are ENHRY and SYGVKD. CDR3 length equals 15 residues. V gave up 2 bases and J gave up 3 bases, with 10 bases separating them. The DNA of the CDR3 is TGTGCCATCAGTGAGGGGCGGCCTTACACCGGGGAGCTGTTTTTT. Translating it yields CAISEGRPYTGELFF.

V is TRBV12-3 or TRBV12-4 and J is TRBJ1-1; a possible D gene is TRBD1 (5 bases). The length of the CDR3 is 12 residues. The V end was cut by 3 bases, the J end by 10 bases, with 12 bases between. CDR3 coding DNA: TGTGCCAGCAGTTTCAGGGCCGGGGGAGCTTTCTTT. Its protein is CASSFRAGGAFF.

This clonotype occurred many times. The chain has TRBV5-1 and TRBJ2-2; maybe TRBD2 (6 bases). From germline, CDR1 is SGHRS and CDR2 YFSETQ. V lost 3 bases, J lost 2 bases, and 11 bases lay in between. This CDR3 region has 15 residues. Written as DNA, the CDR3 is TGCGCCAGCAGCTGGGAGGTCGCCAACACCGGGGAGCTGTTTTTT. It specifies CASSWEVANTGELFF. Combining the CDR3 with reference TRBV5-1 and TRBJ2-2 gives the whole variable domain KAGVTQTPRYLIKTRGQQVTLSCSPISGHRSVSWYQQTPGQGLQFLFEYFSETQRNKGNFPGRFSGRQFSNSRSEMNVSTLELGDSALYLCASSWEVANTGELFFGEGSRLTVL.

This clonotype was seen more than once but under ten times. The chain couples TRBV29-1 to TRBJ1-2; D gene uncertain. The germline gives CDR1 SQVTM, CDR2 ANQGSEA. Trimming shortened V by 2 bases and J by 4 bases, and 8 bases separated the two germline ends. The CDR3 is 12 amino acids. The DNA of the CDR3 is TGCAGCGTTGAACTCAGACTCTATGGCTACACCTTC. Translating gives CSVELRLYGYTF.

This clonotype came up a few times. This chain joins TRBV29-1 and TRBJ2-3; D is ambiguous. Trimming left V 5 bases short and J 2 bases short, with 8 bases between. Germline assignment: CDR1 SQVTM and CDR2 ANQGSEA. The CDR3 runs 12 residues. CDR3 sequence (DNA): TGCAGCGTTACCCGAGACACAGATACGCAGTATTTT. Its translation is CSVTRDTDTQYF.

This clonotype was seen more than once but under ten times. The chain recombines TRBV3-1 with TRBJ1-5; no reliable D call. In germline, CDR1 is LGHDT, CDR2 YNNKEL (reference sequence). The length of the CDR3 is 14 residues. The V end lost 4 bases, the J end lost 6 bases, and 13 bases lay between the germline ends. Written as DNA, the CDR3 is TGTGCCAGCAGCCCGGCGGCCTCGGGTCAGCCCCAGCATTTT. Translating it yields CASSPAASGQPQHF.

V is TRBV2 and J is TRBJ1-4; no clear D. The germline gives CDR1 SNHLY, CDR2 FYNNEI. The CDR3 totals 14 residues. Deletions cut 8 bases from V and 2 bases from J, with 12 bases between. CDR3 bases: TGTGCCAGCCACCGGGAGCCCACTAATGAAAAACTGTTTTTT. It specifies CASHREPTNEKLFF.

V usage is TRBV5-1 and J usage is TRBJ1-1; D possibly corresponds to TRBD1 (5 bases). Germline V gene data show CDR1 as SGHRS and CDR2 as YFSETQ. Trimming removed 4 bases from V and 1 base from J, with 11 bases in between. CDR3 length: 14 amino acids. The CDR3 reads CASSRGVANTEAFF. For the CDR3, the DNA is TGCGCCAGCAGCCGGGGGGTAGCGAACACTGAAGCTTTCTTT. The full variable domain, with the rest looked up from reference TRBV5-1 and TRBJ1-1, is KAGVTQTPRYLIKTRGQQVTLSCSPISGHRSVSWYQQTPGQGLQFLFEYFSETQRNKGNFPGRFSGRQFSNSRSEMNVSTLELGDSALYLCASSRGVANTEAFFGQGTRLTVV.

V gene TRBV3-1 combines with J gene TRBJ2-4; the D gene is possibly TRBD2 (6 bases). The CDR3 sequence is 20 residues long. Germline values: CDR1 LGHDT, CDR2 YNNKEL (reference sequence). Deletions cut 0 bases from V and 1 base from J, with 22 bases between. The CDR3 loop reads CASSQDGRELRKGAKNIQYF. CDR3 bases: TGTGCCAGCAGCCAAGATGGACGGGAGCTTCGTAAGGGGGCCAAAAACATTCAGTACTTC.

The chain links TRBV12-3 or TRBV12-4 to TRBJ2-7, with 7 bases matching TRBD1. V shed 4 bases, J shed 6 bases, and the junction held 6 bases outside the gene matches. CDR3 size: 13 residues. The CDR3 here is CASSWGQPGEQYF. The CDR3 DNA follows: TGTGCCAGCAGTTGGGGACAGCCTGGCGAGCAGTACTTC.

The V and J genes are TRBV5-6 and TRBJ1-1; D call uncertain. Trimming stripped 2 bases from V and 1 base from J, with 12 bases between. The CDR3 has 15 residues. Germline V gives CDR1 SGHDT, CDR2 YYEEEE. The CDR3 reads CASSFGVKPNTEAFF. Here the CDR3 DNA reads TGTGCCAGCAGCTTTGGGGTGAAGCCGAACACTGAAGCTTTCTTT.

This clonotype was seen only a few times. The chain uses TRBV20-1 and TRBJ2-1; maybe TRBD1 (6 bases). CDR1 and CDR2 (germline): DFQATT, SNEGSKA (reference sequence). The CDR3 sequence is 11 residues long. Trimming pared 4 bases from V and 10 bases from J, leaving 11 bases between. CDR3 loop: CSATTGTEQFF. The DNA for the CDR3 is TGCAGTGCTACGACCGGGACAGAGCAGTTCTTC.

The chain joins TRBV4-3 to TRBJ1-1; D is ambiguous. The CDR3 is made up of 15 amino acids. CDR1 and CDR2 (germline): LGHNA, YSLEER. V gave up 0 bases and J gave up 6 bases, with 14 bases separating them. CDR3 in amino acids: CASSQDRKGLSEAFF. Written as DNA, the CDR3 is TGCGCCAGCAGCCAAGATCGGAAGGGTCTATCTGAAGCTTTCTTT.

The rearrangement links TRBV11-2 to TRBJ2-1; the match to TRBD2 covers 10 bases. CDR3 length: 15 amino acids. V shed 5 bases and J 3 bases; nucleotides not matched to a gene: 4. Germline V gene sequence: CDR1 SGHAT, CDR2 FQNNGV. CDR3: CASSLAGEDYNEQFF. The CDR3, as DNA: TGTGCCAGCAGCCTAGCGGGAGAGGACTACAATGAGCAGTTCTTC.